The rows below give T cell receptor beta chains drawn from one sample of a study of tumor and adjacent non-tumor tissue in lung cancer. TCRdb fed the multiplex PCR reads into MiXCR, producing one record per CDR3 protein. In the table there are roughly 120,000 distinct CDR3 sequences, roughly 80% of which are singletons. Source material: lung tumor tissue. The receptors stem from a woman aged 60 to 75 with non-small cell lung cancer. Both conserved end residues are part of each CDR3. Each record gives: V gene, clone size, J gene, D gene, CDR3 protein, CDR3 DNA. D genes are given only for firm matches. Part of the rows lack a size; the others show once, few, many or a class for expanded clones.

V gene: TRBV7-2; clone size: -; J gene: TRBJ1-1; D gene: TRBD1; CDR3 protein: CASSLGTAMNTEAFF; CDR3 DNA: TGTGCCAGCAGCCTTGGGACAGCTATGAACACTGAAGCCTTCTTT
V gene: TRBV11-2; clone size: -; J gene: TRBJ1-5; D gene: -; CDR3 protein: CASSLEYNQPKHF; CDR3 DNA: TGTGCCAGCAGTTTAGAGTATAATCAGCCCAAGCATTTT
V gene: TRBV20-1; clone size: few; J gene: TRBJ1-5; D gene: TRBD1; CDR3 protein: CSAGGGSQPQHF; CDR3 DNA: TGCAGTGCAGGAGGGGGCTCTCAGCCCCAGCATTTT
V gene: TRBV20-1; clone size: many; J gene: TRBJ2-5; D gene: TRBD2; CDR3 protein: CSALAGGPGETQYF; CDR3 DNA: TGCAGTGCTCTAGCGGGGGGGCCAGGGGAGACCCAGTACTTC
V gene: TRBV6-2/TRBV6-3; clone size: -; J gene: TRBJ2-2; D gene: -; CDR3 protein: CASSYTRGRRGGELFF; CDR3 DNA: TGTGCCAGCAGTTACACTCGGGGACGAAGGGGCGGGGAGCTGTTTTTT
V gene: TRBV29-1; clone size: -; J gene: TRBJ2-3; D gene: -; CDR3 protein: CSASGTGVWIDTQYF; CDR3 DNA: TGCAGCGCATCAGGTACCGGGGTTTGGATAGATACGCAGTATTTT
V gene: TRBV6-2/TRBV6-3; clone size: many; J gene: TRBJ2-7; D gene: -; CDR3 protein: CASSRQASSYEQYF; CDR3 DNA: TGTGCCAGCAGCCGACAAGCCTCCTCCTACGAGCAGTACTTC
V gene: TRBV4-3; clone size: -; J gene: TRBJ2-7; D gene: -; CDR3 protein: CASSQFIVGPEQYF; CDR3 DNA: TGCGCCAGCAGCCAATTCATCGTTGGACCCGAGCAGTACTTT
V gene: TRBV11-2; clone size: many; J gene: TRBJ2-1; D gene: TRBD2; CDR3 protein: CASSLGRGGLRNEQFF; CDR3 DNA: TGTGCCAGCAGCTTAGGGCGGGGGGGCCTTCGTAATGAGCAGTTCTTC
V gene: TRBV5-4; clone size: -; J gene: TRBJ2-1; D gene: -; CDR3 protein: CASSSVGNRMANEQFF; CDR3 DNA: TGTGCCAGCAGCTCGGTAGGGAATAGGATGGCCAATGAGCAGTTCTTC
V gene: TRBV20-1; clone size: -; J gene: TRBJ2-7; D gene: -; CDR3 protein: CSAREGADDTYEQYF; CDR3 DNA: TGCAGTGCTAGAGAGGGGGCAGATGATACCTACGAGCAGTACTTC
V gene: TRBV6-4; clone size: -; J gene: TRBJ2-2; D gene: -; CDR3 protein: CASSLDGDTGDLFF; CDR3 DNA: TGTGCCAGCAGCCTAGATGGGGACACCGGGGATCTGTTTTTT
V gene: TRBV7-8; clone size: -; J gene: TRBJ2-5; D gene: TRBD2; CDR3 protein: CTSSLTTSGARETQYF; CDR3 DNA: TGTACCAGCAGCTTAACTACTAGCGGGGCAAGGGAGACCCAGTACTTC
V gene: TRBV29-1; clone size: -; J gene: TRBJ2-7; D gene: TRBD1; CDR3 protein: CSHLSSSSPGQGAFYDQYF; CDR3 DNA: TGCAGCCATTTATCCTCCTCTTCCCCGGGACAGGGGGCCTTCTACGACCAGTACTTC
V gene: TRBV12-3/TRBV12-4; clone size: -; J gene: TRBJ2-6; D gene: -; CDR3 protein: CASSGADGLDSGANVLIF; CDR3 DNA: TGTGCCAGCAGCGGGGCGGACGGTCTTGACTCTGGGGCCAACGTCCTGATTTTC
V gene: TRBV4-3; clone size: -; J gene: TRBJ2-3; D gene: TRBD2; CDR3 protein: CANSQESGRADTQYF; CDR3 DNA: TGCGCCAACAGCCAAGAGAGCGGGAGAGCAGATACACAGTATTTT
V gene: TRBV11-3; clone size: -; J gene: TRBJ2-7; D gene: -; CDR3 protein: CTSCLRTGSSYEQYF; CDR3 DNA: TGTACCAGCTGCTTAAGGACCGGGAGCTCCTACGAGCAGTACTTC
V gene: TRBV20-1; clone size: many; J gene: TRBJ2-5; D gene: TRBD2; CDR3 protein: CRGLAGGQSRGETQYF; CDR3 DNA: TGCAGAGGCCTAGCGGGAGGCCAATCCAGGGGAGAGACCCAGTACTTC
V gene: TRBV11-2; clone size: -; J gene: TRBJ2-3; D gene: -; CDR3 protein: CASSATRTPTDKQYF; CDR3 DNA: TGTGCCAGCAGCGCCACCAGGACGCCCACAGATAAGCAGTATTTT
V gene: TRBV7-3; clone size: -; J gene: TRBJ2-3; D gene: -; CDR3 protein: CASSLVYTDMQYF; CDR3 DNA: TGTGCCAGCAGCTTAGTTTACACAGATATGCAATATTTT
V gene: TRBV12-3/TRBV12-4; clone size: -; J gene: TRBJ2-2; D gene: -; CDR3 protein: CASRPRDGSNTRELFF; CDR3 DNA: TGTGCCAGCAGACCGCGGGACGGTTCGAATACCAGGGAGCTGTTTTTT
V gene: TRBV5-1; clone size: few; J gene: TRBJ1-1; D gene: -; CDR3 protein: CASNLAGNTEAFF; CDR3 DNA: TGTGCCAGCAACTTAGCCGGTAACACTGAAGCTTTCTTT
V gene: TRBV4-3; clone size: -; J gene: TRBJ1-4; D gene: -; CDR3 protein: CASSQADGTGNEKLFF; CDR3 DNA: TGCGCCAGCAGCCAAGCCGATGGAACAGGGAATGAAAAACTGTTTTTT
V gene: TRBV6-2/TRBV6-3; clone size: -; J gene: TRBJ1-1; D gene: -; CDR3 protein: CASGYQRNTEAFF; CDR3 DNA: TGTGCCAGTGGTTATCAGCGTAACACTGAAGCTTTCTTT
V gene: TRBV6-6; clone size: -; J gene: TRBJ2-7; D gene: -; CDR3 protein: CASSRQTEGDYEQHF; CDR3 DNA: TGTGCCAGCAGTCGTCAGACAGAGGGAGACTACGAGCAGCATTTC
V gene: TRBV11-2; clone size: -; J gene: TRBJ2-3; D gene: -; CDR3 protein: CTSNVTYTQYF; CDR3 DNA: TGTACCAGCAACGTAACATATACGCAGTATTTT
V gene: TRBV12-3/TRBV12-4; clone size: -; J gene: TRBJ1-1; D gene: -; CDR3 protein: CASSLAGGCTEAFF; CDR3 DNA: TGTGCCAGCAGCTTGGCGGGTGGATGCACTGAAGCTTTCTTT
V gene: TRBV4-3; clone size: -; J gene: TRBJ2-1; D gene: TRBD2; CDR3 protein: CASSQGTSGRLKEQFF; CDR3 DNA: TGCGCCAGCAGCCAAGGGACTAGCGGAAGGTTGAAAGAGCAGTTCTTT
V gene: TRBV6-1; clone size: -; J gene: TRBJ1-2; D gene: TRBD1; CDR3 protein: CASNGRDRSQYGYTF; CDR3 DNA: TGTGCCAGCAATGGGCGGGACAGGTCCCAGTATGGCTACACATTC
V gene: TRBV11-1; clone size: once; J gene: TRBJ1-2; D gene: -; CDR3 protein: CTSSSQGPPYGYNF; CDR3 DNA: TGTACCAGCAGCTCACAGGGCCCGCCCTATGGCTACAACTTC
V gene: TRBV11-3; clone size: -; J gene: TRBJ2-1; D gene: -; CDR3 protein: CASGPREPGYNEQFF; CDR3 DNA: TGTGCCAGCGGTCCCAGAGAGCCGGGCTACAATGAGCAGTTCTTC
V gene: TRBV6-5; clone size: -; J gene: TRBJ1-2; D gene: -; CDR3 protein: CASRRLRGHGYDYTF; CDR3 DNA: TGTGCCAGCAGACGACTCCGGGGGCATGGGTATGACTACACCTTC
V gene: TRBV5-4; clone size: -; J gene: TRBJ2-5; D gene: TRBD1; CDR3 protein: CNSSFLQGIGEETQYF; CDR3 DNA: TGTAACAGCAGCTTTCTACAGGGGATAGGAGAGGAGACCCAGTACTTC
V gene: TRBV11-2; clone size: once; J gene: TRBJ1-6; D gene: -; CDR3 protein: CISRLEASNSPLHF; CDR3 DNA: TGTATCAGCAGGTTAGAAGCAAGTAATTCACCCCTCCACTTT
V gene: TRBV7-2; clone size: -; J gene: TRBJ2-2; D gene: -; CDR3 protein: CACSLAGQVNTGELFF; CDR3 DNA: TGTGCCTGCAGCTTAGCGGGACAGGTGAACACCGGGGAGCTGTTTTTT
V gene: TRBV11-3; clone size: -; J gene: TRBJ2-1; D gene: TRBD2; CDR3 protein: CVSSLELTSGSHNEKSF; CDR3 DNA: TGTGTCAGCAGTTTAGAGTTGACTAGCGGGAGCCACAATGAGAAGTCCTTC
V gene: TRBV11-2; clone size: -; J gene: TRBJ1-2; D gene: -; CDR3 protein: CASSVDRLVVYTF; CDR3 DNA: TGTGCCAGCAGCGTGGATCGTTTAGTGGTGTACACCTTC
V gene: TRBV9; clone size: -; J gene: TRBJ2-3; D gene: -; CDR3 protein: CASSALTSADTQYF; CDR3 DNA: TGTGCCAGCAGCGCCTTGACTAGTGCAGATACGCAGTATTTT
V gene: TRBV11-3; clone size: many; J gene: TRBJ2-7; D gene: TRBD1; CDR3 protein: CASSWGTVSYEQYF; CDR3 DNA: TGTGCCAGCAGCTGGGGGACAGTCTCCTACGAGCAGTACTTC
V gene: TRBV11-2; clone size: -; J gene: TRBJ1-6; D gene: -; CDR3 protein: CASNPGVYNSPIHF; CDR3 DNA: TGTGCCAGCAACCCCGGGGTCTATAATTCACCCATCCACTTT